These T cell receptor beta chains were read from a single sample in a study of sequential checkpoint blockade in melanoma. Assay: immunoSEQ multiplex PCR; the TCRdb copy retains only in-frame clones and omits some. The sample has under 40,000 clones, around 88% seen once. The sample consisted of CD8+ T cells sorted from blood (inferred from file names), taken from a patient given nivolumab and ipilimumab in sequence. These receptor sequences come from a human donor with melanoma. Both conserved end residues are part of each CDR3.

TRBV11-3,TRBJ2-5,CASSLFESPPLLQETQYF
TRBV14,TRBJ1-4,CASSQSIGTSNEKLFF
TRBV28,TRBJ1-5,CASNLQGAGGNQPQHF
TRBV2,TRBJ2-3,CASSVPRGLEVVMQYF
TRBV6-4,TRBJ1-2,CASRDQDSYGYTF
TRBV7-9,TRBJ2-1,CASSSIDRAPYNEQFF
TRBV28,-,CASRRAASNSYEQYF
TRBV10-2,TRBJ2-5,CASRKRGEIPGTQYF
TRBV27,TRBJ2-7,CASSLSNRLPWYEQYF
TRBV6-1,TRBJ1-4,CASRKDRDLEKLFF
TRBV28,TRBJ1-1,CASIPLPGMNTEAFF
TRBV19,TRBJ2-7,CASSGFETGGTYEQYF
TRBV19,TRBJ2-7,CASHGRGQGIYEQYF
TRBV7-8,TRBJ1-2,CASSLGQIGYTF
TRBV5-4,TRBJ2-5,CASSLGTSGAKETQYF
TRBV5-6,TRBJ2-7,CASSLAPGSHEQYF
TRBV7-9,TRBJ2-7,CASSSGLAGGPGEQYF
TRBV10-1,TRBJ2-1,CASSSTGTRYEQFF
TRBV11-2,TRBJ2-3,CASSLRGGLAGMRTDTQYF
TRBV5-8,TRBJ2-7,CASSPALSGEQYF
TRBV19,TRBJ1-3,CASSIGYRNSGNTIYF
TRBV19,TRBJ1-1,CASSIARTEAFF
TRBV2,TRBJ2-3,CASSRIAGVADTQYF
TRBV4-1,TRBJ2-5,CASSRRHRASETQYF
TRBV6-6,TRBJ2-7,CASRSDSRGEQYF
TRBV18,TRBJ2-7,CASSPRLTNSYEQYF
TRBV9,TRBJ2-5,CASSSGVAGQETQYF
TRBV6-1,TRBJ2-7,CASSDIDRTSSYEQYF
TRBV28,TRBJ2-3,CASSFPGQGADTQYF
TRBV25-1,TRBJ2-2,CASTGNTGELFF
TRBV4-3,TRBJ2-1,CASSHTTPGEQFF
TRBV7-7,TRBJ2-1,CASSPGTPSSYNEQFF
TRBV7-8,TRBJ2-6,CASSIQDRTGANVLTF
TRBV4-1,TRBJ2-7,CASSLPPGLGSYEQYF
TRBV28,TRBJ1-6,CASSSSDSTPLHF
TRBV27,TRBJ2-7,CASSPPTGGTYEQYF
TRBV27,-,CTSSRLAAYEQYF
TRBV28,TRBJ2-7,CASSFNRGGQGHVEQYF
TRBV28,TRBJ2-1,CASSLSVRGWSYNEQFF
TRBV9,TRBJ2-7,CASSADTGGDEQYF
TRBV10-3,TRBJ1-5,CAISDGPGTNQPQHF
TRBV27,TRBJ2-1,CASSWDRAHEQFF
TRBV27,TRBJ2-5,CASSLARGTGVGETQYF
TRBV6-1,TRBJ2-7,CASRFRGSYEQYF
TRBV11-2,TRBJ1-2,CASSLGGGSYGYTF
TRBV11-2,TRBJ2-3,CASILFSGGATDTQYF